This record covers a single T cell receptor beta chain. Its cognate antigen is unknown. Per the authors' pipeline: The study built a papillary thyroid cancer distant-metastasis classifier from CDR3 differences across clinicopathological groups. TCRdb re-called clones via MiXCR from the PCR reads. The V and J calls reflect TCRdb's pipeline rather than the authors' work. Here the sample spans about 33,000 clones, roughly a sixth being singletons. The sample originates from a study of metastatic and nonmetastatic thyroid tumors. Study context: The authors compared repertoires across blood and tumor or nodule tissue from malignant and benign thyroid patients. Notes on the study in general: Within blood and tumor, benign nodules reportedly had significantly lower TCR beta diversity than malignant thyroid tumors did.

Prior to thyroid surgery, none of the patients had received any treatment. The CDR3 totals 15 residues. Looked up from germline, CDR1 is DFQATT and CDR2 is SNEGSKA (reference sequence). V was shortened by 0 bases and J by 0 bases, with 12 bases between the two germline ends. V is TRBV20-1 and J is TRBJ2-7; TRBD1 might be the D (5 bases). This receptor was obtained from a male donor with papillary thyroid cancer or a benign thyroid nodule (not recorded which). Some clones in this sample may be carry-over from other donors' samples. Sample: blood. CDR3 bases: TGCAGTGCTAGAGATCTCCGACAGCTCTCCTACGAGCAGTACTTC. It codes for CSARDLRQLSYEQYF.